The present TCR beta chain was sequenced within a study of blood T cell repertoires in COVID-19. Study context: Samples representing acute and convalescent COVID-19 were sourced from the United States, Italy and Spain. T cells, B-cell-depleted T cells, or PBMCs provided the cDNA or gDNA that served as material.

Germline-derived CDR1 and CDR2 are SSHAT and FNYEAQ (reference sequence). Trimming pared 5 bases from V and 7 bases from J, leaving 18 bases between. The CDR3 has 15 amino acids. Authors' processing steps: Amplification with reference gene primers provided the estimates of nucleated cell counts. Clones were read by immunoSEQ multiplex PCR, and TCRdb kept only the in-frame ones, dropping some. Clone size and the V and J calls come from that table; the DNA yielded D and trimming. The data contain approximately 250,000 clones, roughly 88% of them singletons. V and J are TRBV7-7 and TRBJ2-4, with D perhaps TRBD2 (6 bases). The sample consisted of peripheral blood. The TCR sequence derives from a man aged 25-40 years who had recovered from COVID-19. The CDR3 sequence is CASSAGLSRGNIQYF. CDR3 DNA sequence: TGTGCCAGCAGCGCAGGACTTTCGCGGGGTAACATTCAGTACTTC. The whole variable domain, filled in from reference TRBV7-7 and TRBJ2-4, reads GAGVSQSPRYKVTKRGQDVTLRCDPISSHATLYWYQQALGQGPEFLTYFNYEAQPDKSGLPSDRFSAERPEGSISTLTIQRTEQRDSAMYRCASSAGLSRGNIQYFGAGTRLSVL.